There are a few counts of the clone carrying this TCR beta chain. Antigen specificity is unknown. CDR1 and CDR2 (germline): KGHSH, LQKENI. V was cut by 4 bases and J by 5 bases, with 11 bases left in between. This CDR3 contains 14 residues. This entry is derived from a study of Ad26.COV2.S vaccination and SARS-CoV-2 variants. As for the study in general: Dosing was one shot or two shots 56 days apart. Whole-study findings and limits: Comparable non-spike TCR breadth was observed in vaccine and placebo recipients. TCR breadth and depth estimates may have understated total T cell responses.

Measured with immunoSEQ multiplex PCR; TCRdb has only the in-frame clones, and not every one. The table shows 300,000 to 450,000 clones, with roughly 84% occurring only once. Treatment noted: approximately 18 received Ad26.COV2.S at low or high dose, single or two shots; several received placebo; per-sample allocation not given. After the first vaccine or placebo injection, samples were drawn on day 63. Within Boston, the person who donated was an adult of 18-55 years. The sequence came from a person aged 18-65 years who received the Ad26.COV2.S COVID-19 vaccine or a placebo. This chain links TRBV18 with TRBJ1-4; perhaps TRBD1 as D (5 bases). Sequenced material: peripheral blood, taken in a trial of Ad26.COV2.S vaccine versus placebo. The CDR3 coding sequence is TGTGCCAGCTCACGCCGGGACGGAAATGAAAAACTGTTTTTT. This gives the protein CASSRRDGNEKLFF.